The T cell receptor beta chain described here comes from a study of cytomegalovirus exposure and HLA in healthy donors. Overall study findings and caveats: Within a later analysis, the majority of CMV-associated TCR beta chains appeared HLA-restricted.

Trimming removed 5 bases at V and 2 bases at J, with 9 bases between. Germline CDR1 reads SGHTA; CDR2 reads FQGTGA. The length of the CDR3 is 13 residues. Amplification used 60 Vbeta primers and 13 Jbeta primers. Profiled with immunoSEQ multiplex PCR; TCRdb holds only in-frame clones, not every one. The sample contains 100,000 to 120,000 clones, 70% to 90% of which appear only once. Concerning this clone itself: Its antigen is undetermined.

The sample consisted of PBMCs. The chain combines TRBV7-3 with TRBJ1-2, with D uncertain. The sequence derives from a middle-aged man in good health and CMV-seronegative. The CDR3 nucleotides read TGTGCCAGCAGCCTAGGAGGAAACTATGGCTACACCTTC. Encoded protein: CASSLGGNYGYTF.